Below are 2 T cell receptor beta chains sequenced from a single sample in a study of blood T cell repertoires in COVID-19. The repertoire was sequenced with immunoSEQ multiplex PCR; TCRdb's copy has only in-frame clones and lacks some. There are approximately 500,000 clones in the sample; about 89% occur only once, and under 8.5% lies in the top ten. Sample: peripheral blood. These receptors were collected from a woman aged 45-60 years with COVID-19, enrolled during active disease.

CDR3 nucleotides: TGTGCCAGCAGCCCGGGGGGGCCTACGCAGTATTTT. It encodes CASSPGGPTQYF. The chain recombines TRBV7-2 with TRBJ2-3, with 8 bases that match TRBD2. The CDR3 sequence is 12 residues long. The ends lost 5 bases at V and 8 bases at J; junction bases unmatched: 3. Germline lookup yields CDR1 SGHTA and CDR2 FQGNSA.

The chain has TRBV2 and TRBJ2-1; D is uncertain. CDR3 length equals 13 residues. The V end lost 4 bases, the J end lost 4 bases, and 8 bases lay between the germline ends. Per germline, CDR1 SNHLY and CDR2 FYNNEI. The CDR3 nucleotides read TGTGCCAGCAGTGTGAGCCTTTACAATGAGCAGTTCTTC. This codes for CASSVSLYNEQFF.